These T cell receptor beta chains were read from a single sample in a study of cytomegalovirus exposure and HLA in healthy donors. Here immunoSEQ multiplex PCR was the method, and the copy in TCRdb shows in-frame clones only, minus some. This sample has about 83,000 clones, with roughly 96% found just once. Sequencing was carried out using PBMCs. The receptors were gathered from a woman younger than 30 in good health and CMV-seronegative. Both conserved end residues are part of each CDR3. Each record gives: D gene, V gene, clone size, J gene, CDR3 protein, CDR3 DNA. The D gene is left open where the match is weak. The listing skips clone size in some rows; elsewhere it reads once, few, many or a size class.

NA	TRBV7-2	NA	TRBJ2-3	CASSPPTGRGVGNTQYF	TGTGCCAGCAGCCCACCGACAGGGCGGGGGGTAGGGAATACGCAGTATTTT
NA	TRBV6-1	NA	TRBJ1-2	CASSQGGANGYTF	TGTGCCAGCAGCCAGGGTGGGGCCAACGGCTACACCTTC
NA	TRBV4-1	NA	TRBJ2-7	CASSQGDGSSYEQYF	TGCGCCAGCAGCCAAGGGGACGGGAGCTCCTACGAGCAGTACTTC
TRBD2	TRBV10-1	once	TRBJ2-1	CASSPTSGVYNEQFF	TGCGCCAGCAGTCCGACTAGCGGGGTATACAATGAGCAGTTCTTC
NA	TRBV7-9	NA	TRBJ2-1	CASSLRGGVYNEQFF	TGTGCCAGCAGCTTACGCGGAGGGGTCTACAATGAGCAGTTCTTC
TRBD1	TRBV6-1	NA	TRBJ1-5	CASRDRDRSNQPQHF	TGTGCCAGCAGGGACCGGGACAGAAGCAATCAGCCCCAGCATTTT
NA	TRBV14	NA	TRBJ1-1	CASSQVSGYGTEAFF	TGTGCCAGCAGCCAAGTGTCAGGGTATGGCACTGAAGCTTTCTTT
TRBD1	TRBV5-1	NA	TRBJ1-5	CASSLVGDSNQPQHF	TGCGCCAGCAGCTTGGTTGGGGACAGTAATCAGCCCCAGCATTTT
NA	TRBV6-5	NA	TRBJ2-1	CASSPGTSFYNEQFF	TGTGCCAGCAGCCCCGGGACTTCCTTTTACAATGAGCAGTTCTTC
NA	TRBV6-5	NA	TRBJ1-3	CASSPAGSGNTIYF	TGTGCCAGCAGCCCCGCCGGGTCTGGAAACACCATATATTTT
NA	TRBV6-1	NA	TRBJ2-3	CASLPSETDTQYF	TGTGCCAGCCTACCTAGCGAGACAGATACGCAGTATTTT
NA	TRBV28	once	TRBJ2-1	CASSSGGQRQDEQFF	TGTGCCAGCAGTTCGGGCGGACAGCGACAAGATGAGCAGTTCTTC
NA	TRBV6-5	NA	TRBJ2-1	CASSPRSQYNEQFF	TGTGCCAGCAGCCCCCGGTCCCAATACAATGAGCAGTTCTTC
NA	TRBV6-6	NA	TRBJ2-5	CASSYGVSGDRETQYF	TGTGCCAGCAGTTATGGGGTATCGGGAGACCGGGAGACCCAGTACTTC
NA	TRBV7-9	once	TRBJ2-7	CASSLAGSTYEQYF	TGTGCCAGCAGCTTAGCAGGGAGCACCTACGAGCAGTACTTC
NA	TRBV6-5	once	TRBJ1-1	CASSYLRSWSGTEAFF	TGTGCCAGCAGTTACTTGCGGTCGTGGTCGGGCACTGAAGCTTTCTTT
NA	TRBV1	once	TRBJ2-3	CTSSLFGRNTDTQYF	TGCACCAGCAGCCTATTCGGGAGGAACACAGATACGCAGTATTTT
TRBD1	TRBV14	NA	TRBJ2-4	CASSLWDSSPLAKNIQYF	TGTGCCAGCAGCCTTTGGGACAGTTCCCCCTTAGCCAAAAACATTCAGTACTTC
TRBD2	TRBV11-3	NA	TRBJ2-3	CASSLGAGVPTDTQYF	TGTGCCAGCAGCTTAGGGGCGGGAGTCCCCACAGATACGCAGTATTTT
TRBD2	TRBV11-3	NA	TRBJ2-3	CASSLGVWTSGSTDTQYF	TGTGCCAGCAGCTTAGGGGTATGGACTAGCGGGAGCACAGATACGCAGTATTTT
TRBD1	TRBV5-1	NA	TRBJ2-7	CASSTPERGHYEQYF	TGCGCCAGCAGCACCCCCGAAAGGGGGCACTACGAGCAGTACTTC
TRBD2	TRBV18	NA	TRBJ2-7	CASSPRYGEGGREQYF	TGTGCCAGCTCACCAAGGTACGGCGAGGGAGGGCGCGAGCAGTACTTC
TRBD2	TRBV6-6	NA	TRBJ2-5	CASTEGLAAQETQYF	TGTGCCAGCACGGAGGGACTAGCGGCCCAAGAGACCCAGTACTTC